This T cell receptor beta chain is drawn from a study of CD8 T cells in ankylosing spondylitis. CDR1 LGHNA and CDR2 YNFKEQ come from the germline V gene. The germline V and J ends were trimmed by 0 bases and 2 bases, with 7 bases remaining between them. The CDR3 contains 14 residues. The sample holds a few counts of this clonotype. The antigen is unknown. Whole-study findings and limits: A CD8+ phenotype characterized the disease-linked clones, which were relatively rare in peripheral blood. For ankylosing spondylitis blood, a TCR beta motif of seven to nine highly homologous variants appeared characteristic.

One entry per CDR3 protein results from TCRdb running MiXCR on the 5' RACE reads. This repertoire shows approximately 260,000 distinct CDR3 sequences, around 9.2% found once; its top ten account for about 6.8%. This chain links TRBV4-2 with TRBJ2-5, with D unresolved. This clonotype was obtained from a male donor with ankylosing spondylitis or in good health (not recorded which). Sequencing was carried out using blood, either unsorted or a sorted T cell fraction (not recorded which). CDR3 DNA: TGTGCCAGCAGCCAAGATCTGGCGCAAGAGACCCAGTACTTC. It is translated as CASSQDLAQETQYF.